These 23 T cell receptor beta chains were all obtained from the same sample, sequenced in a study of regulatory T cells in long-lasting Graves disease. The time point: newly diagnosed GD, antithyroid drugs for less than 3 months. Scientists built the TCR library using RNA that was extracted from PBMCs. HTBI primers from iRepertoire and Arm-PCR of CDR3 regions yielded the TCR beta libraries. TCRdb itself ran the multiplex PCR reads through MiXCR, one entry per CDR3 protein. Counted here are about 540,000 distinct CDR3 sequences, 13% occurring once; the ten biggest clones make up 10%. These data are also associated with another study on T cells in Graves' hyperthyroidism and ophthalmopathy.

The sequencing here drew on peripheral blood mononuclear cells (PBMCs), taken at new diagnosis, from a patient treated with antithyroid drugs. The receptors stem from a man aged 30-40 years with Graves disease.

In this sample, this clonotype turned up many times. The genes are TRBV10-3 and TRBJ2-7, with D tentatively TRBD1 (6 bases). The CDR3 has 14 amino acids. CDR1 and CDR2 from the germline V gene are ENHRY and SYGVKD. V dropped 2 bases and J dropped 6 bases, with 14 bases sitting between them. CDR3 nucleotide sequence: TGTGCCATCAGTGAGACCCAGGGGCTCGTCGAGCAGTACTTC. The encoded protein is CAISETQGLVEQYF.

This clonotype was counted many times. The rearrangement links TRBV11-3 to TRBJ2-3; 9 nucleotides match TRBD2. CDR3 length equals 16 residues. V gave up 4 bases and J gave up 6 bases; unmatched junction bases: 11. Germline CDR1 is SGHNT and CDR2 is YENEEA. The CDR3 loop reads CASSYRLGLAPDTQYF. Here the CDR3 DNA reads TGTGCCAGCAGCTACCGGCTGGGACTAGCCCCCGATACGCAGTATTTT.

This clonotype has a count of ten or more. The V gene is TRBV5-1, the J gene TRBJ2-1, with D possibly matching TRBD1 (6 bases). This CDR3 contains 13 residues. With 3 bases removed from V and 5 bases from J, the gap between germline ends came to 9 bases. The germline V gene has CDR1 SGHRS and CDR2 YFSETQ. For the CDR3, the DNA is TGCGCCAGCAGCTCATGGACAGACAATGAGCAGTTCTTC. This translates into CASSSWTDNEQFF.

The chain carries TRBV30 and TRBJ1-4; no reliable D call. V was pared by 1 base and J by 8 bases, with 14 bases between. The germline gives CDR1 GTSNPN, CDR2 SVGIG (reference sequence). This CDR3 comprises 14 residues. The DNA of the CDR3 is TGTGCCTGGAGTGCGAGTTGGGGTGAGGAAAAACTGTTTTTT. The encoded protein is CAWSASWGEEKLFF. Variable domain in full (rest from reference TRBV30 and TRBJ1-4): SQTIHQWPATLVQPVGSPLSLECTVEGTSNPNLYWYRQAAGRGLQLLFYSVGIGQISSEVPQNLSASRPQDRQFILSSKKLLLSDSGFYLCAWSASWGEEKLFFGSGTQLSVL.

This clonotype came up a few times. This chain connects TRBV20-1 to TRBJ1-6, with 10 positions matching TRBD1. This CDR3 is built from 13 residues. From germline, CDR1 is DFQATT and CDR2 SNEGSKA (reference sequence). V lost 6 bases and J lost 9; bases outside the gene matches: 5. CDR3 loop: CSALGQGVSPLHF. CDR3 bases: TGCAGTGCCCTAGGACAGGGGGTTTCACCCCTCCACTTT.

This chain uses TRBV2 with TRBJ2-1; perhaps TRBD2 as D (6 bases). V lost 8 bases, J lost 5 bases, and 19 bases lay in between. The CDR3 runs to 15 residues. Looked up from germline, CDR1 is SNHLY and CDR2 is FYNNEI. This chain's CDR3 is CASGLGRGTDNEQFF. The CDR3 nucleotides are TGTGCCAGCGGCCTGGGGCGGGGAACCGACAATGAGCAGTTCTTC.

This clonotype was recorded many times. The rearrangement links TRBV2 to TRBJ2-7; 7 nucleotides agree with TRBD2. J lost 2 bases, V lost 6 bases, and 4 bases had no gene match. The germline V gene has CDR1 SNHLY and CDR2 FYNNEI. This CDR3 is built from 13 residues. The DNA of the CDR3 is TGTGCCAGCAGCGGACTAGATCCCTACGAGCAGTACTTC. Translating it yields CASSGLDPYEQYF. The full variable domain, completed using reference TRBV2 and TRBJ2-7, is EPEVTQTPSHQVTQMGQEVILRCVPISNHLYFYWYRQILGQKVEFLVSFYNNEISEKSEIFDDQFSVERPDGSNFTLKIRSTKLEDSAMYFCASSGLDPYEQYFGPGTRLTVT.

This clonotype came up many times. The chain joins TRBV27 to TRBJ2-1, with a tentative D call TRBD2 (6 bases). The germline gives CDR1 MNHEY, CDR2 SMNVEV (reference sequence). The V and J ends lost 4 bases and 14 bases respectively, with 36 bases between them. The CDR3 runs 19 residues. The CDR3 nucleotides read TGTGCCAGCAGTTCCATCCCCTCCTCCAGACTGGCGGGGCTTACGGGGGAGTTCTTC. It encodes CASSSIPSSRLAGLTGEFF.

A word on this clonotype: Possible read error: a much larger clone is one base away. V and J are TRBV2 and TRBJ1-6; TRBD1 might be the D (5 bases). The CDR3 spans 12 residues. V was cut by 5 bases and J by 9 bases, with 8 bases left in between. Germline lookup yields CDR1 SNHLY and CDR2 FYNNEI. CDR3 amino acids: CASSYRPSPLHF. The DNA for the CDR3 is TGTGCCAGCAGTTACAGGCCTTCACCCCTCCACTTT.

This clonotype was recorded many times. V usage is TRBV11-2 and J usage is TRBJ1-5, with D perhaps matching TRBD1 (6 bases). Trimming took off 3 bases at V and 2 bases at J, with 11 bases between the two ends. There are 15 residues in the CDR3. Germline V gene data show CDR1 as SGHAT and CDR2 as FQNNGV. The CDR3: CASSFDRMGNQPQHF. The CDR3 nucleotides are TGTGCCAGCAGCTTCGACAGGATGGGCAATCAGCCCCAGCATTTT.

This clonotype occurred many times. The CDR3 region has the DNA TGCAGCGTTGTTCCCGACCGGGAACCAGCCGAAGCTTTCTTT. This translates into CSVVPDREPAEAFF. This chain links TRBV29-1 with TRBJ1-1; D is unresolved. V was clipped by 4 bases and J by 8 bases, with 20 bases between them. The CDR3 loop spans 14 amino acids. From germline, CDR1 is SQVTM and CDR2 ANQGSEA. Looking up the rest from reference TRBV29-1 and TRBJ1-1 gives the full variable domain: SAVISQKPSRDICQRGTSLTIQCQVDSQVTMMFWYRQQPGQSLTLIATANQGSEATYESGFVIDKFPISRPNLTFSTLTVSNMSPEDSSIYLCSVVPDREPAEAFFGQGTRLTVV.

There are many counts of this clonotype. The gene calls are TRBV28 and TRBJ1-1; 11 bases match TRBD1. V shed 4 bases and J 6 bases; nucleotides not matched to a gene: 7. CDR1 and CDR2 (germline): MDHEN, SYDVKM. The CDR3 sequence is 15 residues long. The CDR3 sequence is CASSSPGQGGAEAFF. The DNA of the CDR3 is TGTGCCAGCAGTTCCCCGGGACAGGGGGGCGCTGAAGCTTTCTTT.

A few counts support this clonotype. The chain couples TRBV12-3 or TRBV12-4 to TRBJ1-6, with D hard to call. V was cut by 4 bases and J by 7 bases, with 5 bases left in between. The CDR3 extends over 12 amino acids. The DNA of the CDR3 is TGTGCCAGCAGTTGGGAGAATTCACCCCTCCACTTT. Protein: CASSWENSPLHF.

This clonotype was detected many times. V usage is TRBV29-1 and J usage is TRBJ1-1; the match to TRBD1 covers 7 bases. Trimming cost V 7 bases and J 8 bases; bases outside gene matches: 4. Germline assignment: CDR1 SQVTM and CDR2 ANQGSEA. The CDR3 runs to 10 residues. CDR3 protein: CSATDREAFF. CDR3 coding DNA: TGCAGCGCTACGGACAGGGAAGCTTTCTTT.

This clonotype occurred many times. J is TRBJ2-1 and V is TRBV27, with D perhaps TRBD1 or TRBD2 (5 bases each). Germline V gene sequence: CDR1 MNHEY, CDR2 SMNVEV (reference sequence). The CDR3 has 12 amino acids. V was clipped by 6 bases and J by 12 bases, with 15 bases between them. The CDR3, as DNA: TGTGCCAGCAGCCCGACGGGAAGGGGGCAGTTCTTC. Its translation: CASSPTGRGQFF.

This clonotype was counted many times. The junction and the germline gene differ at one end; a read error may be behind it. This chain uses TRBV11-2 with TRBJ1-2; a possible D gene is TRBD1 (6 bases). This CDR3 has 12 amino acids. Germline V gene sequence: CDR1 SGHAT, CDR2 FQNNGV. CDR3 bases: TGTGCCAGCAGCACAGGACAGTGGGTTGTGGCCTTC. This sequence encodes CASSTGQWVVAF.

The rearrangement links TRBV28 to TRBJ1-2, with D perhaps TRBD1 (5 bases). The length of the CDR3 is 12 residues. The germline V gene has CDR1 MDHEN and CDR2 SYDVKM. V was cut by 11 bases and J by 2 bases, with 12 bases left in between. CDR3 protein: CAEGVPNYGYTF. In DNA form, the CDR3 reads TGTGCCGAAGGGGTCCCCAACTATGGCTACACCTTC.

Remarks on this clonotype: This sequence is one base from a far larger clone and is likely a read error. The rearrangement joins TRBV28 to TRBJ2-1, with 9 bases matching TRBD2. The V gene's germline CDR1 is MDHEN and CDR2 SYDVKM. V lost 7 bases, J lost 10 bases, and 17 bases stayed unmatched. CDR3 length: 16 amino acids. For the CDR3, the DNA is TGTGCCAGCACCCTTGGGGTTACTAGCGGGTGGGGCGAGCAGTTCTTC. Its translation: CASTLGVTSGWGEQFF. Filled out from reference TRBV28 and TRBJ2-1, the complete variable domain reads DVKVTQSSRYLVKRTGEKVFLECVQDMDHENMFWYRQDPGLGLRLIYFSYDVKMKEKGDIPEGYSVSREKKERFSLILESASTNQTSMYLCASTLGVTSGWGEQFFGPGTRLTVL.

This clonotype was recorded many times. J is TRBJ1-5 and V is TRBV2; D not certain. CDR3 size: 12 residues. V was clipped by 8 bases and J by 7 bases, with 12 bases between them. The germline gives CDR1 SNHLY, CDR2 FYNNEI. CDR3 sequence reads: CASQTPPQPQHF. The DNA for the CDR3 is TGTGCCAGCCAAACCCCCCCCCAGCCCCAGCATTTT.

This clonotype has ten or more counts. This chain links TRBV28 with TRBJ2-1, with 14 bases aligning to TRBD2. Germline V CDR1 and CDR2: MDHEN, SYDVKM. The CDR3 has 16 amino acids. The trim removed 2 bases at V and 3 bases at J, leaving 0 bases unmatched. CDR3 nucleotides: TGTGCCAGCAGTTTAGGGACTAGCGGGAGCTACAATGAGCAGTTCTTC. Amino acid sequence: CASSLGTSGSYNEQFF.

This clonotype came up a few times. The genes are TRBV6-2 or TRBV6-3 and TRBJ1-1; TRBD1 aligns across 8 bases. This CDR3 region has 15 residues. V gave up 5 bases and J gave up 4 bases; unmatched junction bases: 9. Germline CDR1 is MNHEY and CDR2 is SVGEGT. As DNA, the CDR3 is TGTGCCAGCAGTGTCGATGGACAGGGCGGCACTGAAGCTTTCTTT. It codes for CASSVDGQGGTEAFF.

This clonotype was recorded at least ten times. The chain links TRBV11-3 to TRBJ2-1; D gene ambiguous. V gave up 1 base and J gave up 9 bases, with 10 bases separating them. Germline-derived CDR1 and CDR2 are SGHNT and YENEEA. CDR3 size: 13 residues. CDR3 protein: CASSLARSGEQFF. The CDR3, as DNA: TGTGCCAGCAGCTTAGCACGCTCCGGTGAGCAGTTCTTC. The variable domain in full, completed from reference TRBV11-3 and TRBJ2-1, reads EAGVVQSPRYKIIEKKQPVAFWCNPISGHNTLYWYLQNLGQGPELLIRYENEEAVDDSQLPKDRFSAERLKGVDSTLKIQPAELGDSAVYLCASSLARSGEQFFGPGTRLTVL.

The chain has TRBV2 and TRBJ1-5; a weak D match, TRBD1 (6 bases). Between the trimmed V and J ends, which lost 6 bases and 2 bases, there was a span of 17 bases. The germline V gene encodes CDR1 SNHLY and CDR2 FYNNEI. This CDR3 is 16 amino acids long. CDR3 in DNA: TGTGCCAGCAGGGGGGGAACGCGGGGGCGCAATCAGCCCCAGCATTTT. Translating it yields CASRGGTRGRNQPQHF.